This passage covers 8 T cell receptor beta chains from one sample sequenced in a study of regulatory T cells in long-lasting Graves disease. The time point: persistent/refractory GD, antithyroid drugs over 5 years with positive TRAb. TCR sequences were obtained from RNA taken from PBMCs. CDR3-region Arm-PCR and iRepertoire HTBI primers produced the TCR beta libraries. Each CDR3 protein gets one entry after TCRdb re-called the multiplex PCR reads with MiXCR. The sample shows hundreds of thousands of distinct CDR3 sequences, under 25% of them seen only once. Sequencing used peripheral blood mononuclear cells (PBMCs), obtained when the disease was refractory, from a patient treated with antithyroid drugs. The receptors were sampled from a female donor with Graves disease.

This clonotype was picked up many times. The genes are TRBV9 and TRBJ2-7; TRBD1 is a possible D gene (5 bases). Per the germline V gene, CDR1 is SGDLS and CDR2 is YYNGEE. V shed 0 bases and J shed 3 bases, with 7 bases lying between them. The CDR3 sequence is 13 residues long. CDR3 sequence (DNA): TGTGCCAGCAGCGTAGGCAGGGACTACGAGCAGTACTTC. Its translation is CASSVGRDYEQYF.

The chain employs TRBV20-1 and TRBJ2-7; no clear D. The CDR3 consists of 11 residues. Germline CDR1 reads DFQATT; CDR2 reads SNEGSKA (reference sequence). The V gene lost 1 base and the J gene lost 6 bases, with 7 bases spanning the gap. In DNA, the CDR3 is TGCAGTGCTAGAGCTGTAGTCGAGCAGTACTTC. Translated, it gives CSARAVVEQYF.

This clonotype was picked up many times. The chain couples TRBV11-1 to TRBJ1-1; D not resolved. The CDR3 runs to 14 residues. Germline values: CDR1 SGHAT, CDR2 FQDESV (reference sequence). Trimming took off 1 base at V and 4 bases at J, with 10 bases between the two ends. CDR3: CASSLEAQVTEAFF. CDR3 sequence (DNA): TGTGCCAGCAGCTTAGAGGCCCAGGTCACTGAAGCTTTCTTT.

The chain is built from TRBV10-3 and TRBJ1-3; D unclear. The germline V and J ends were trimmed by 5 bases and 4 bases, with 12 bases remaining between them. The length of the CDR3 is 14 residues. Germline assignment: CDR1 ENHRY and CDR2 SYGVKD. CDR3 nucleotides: TGTGCCATCAGTCCCGTCGGAGGGGGAAACACCATATATTTT. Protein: CAISPVGGGNTIYF.

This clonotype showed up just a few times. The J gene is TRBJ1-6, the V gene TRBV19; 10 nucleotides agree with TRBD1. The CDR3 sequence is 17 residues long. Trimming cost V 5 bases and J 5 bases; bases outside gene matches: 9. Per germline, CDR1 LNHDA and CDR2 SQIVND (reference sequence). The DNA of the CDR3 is TGTGCCAGTAGTGACCGGGACAGGGGACAGAATAATTCACCCCTCCACTTT. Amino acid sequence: CASSDRDRGQNNSPLHF. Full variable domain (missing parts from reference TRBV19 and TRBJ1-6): DGGITQSPKYLFRKEGQNVTLSCEQNLNHDAMYWYRQDPGQGLRLIYYSQIVNDFQKGDIAEGYSVSREKKESFPLTVTSAQKNPTAFYLCASSDRDRGQNNSPLHFGNGTRLTVT.

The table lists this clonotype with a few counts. CDR3: CATRAETGLVCTGEQYF. Written as DNA, the CDR3 is TGTGCCACCAGGGCGGAAACAGGGTTGGTGTGCACAGGCGAGCAGTACTTC. The chain couples TRBV24-1 to TRBJ2-7; a possible D gene is TRBD1 (6 bases). CDR1 is KGHDR and CDR2 is SFDVKD in the germline V gene. V was pared by 7 bases and J by 6 bases, with 27 bases between. The CDR3 is 17 amino acids.

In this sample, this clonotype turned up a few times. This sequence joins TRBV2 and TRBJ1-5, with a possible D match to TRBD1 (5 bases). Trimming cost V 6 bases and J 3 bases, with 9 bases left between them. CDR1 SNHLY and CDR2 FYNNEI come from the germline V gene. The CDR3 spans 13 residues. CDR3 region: CASRGTVNQPQHF. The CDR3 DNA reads TGTGCCAGCAGGGGGACCGTCAATCAGCCCCAGCATTTT.

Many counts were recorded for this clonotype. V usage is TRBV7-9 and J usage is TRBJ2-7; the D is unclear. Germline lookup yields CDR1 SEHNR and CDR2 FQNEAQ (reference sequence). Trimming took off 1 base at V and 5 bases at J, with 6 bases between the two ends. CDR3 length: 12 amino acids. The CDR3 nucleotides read TGTGCCAGCAGCTTAGGGTGGCACGAGCAGTACTTC. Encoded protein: CASSLGWHEQYF. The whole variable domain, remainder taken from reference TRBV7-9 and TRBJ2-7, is DTGVSQNPRHKITKRGQNVTFRCDPISEHNRLYWYRQTLGQGPEFLTYFQNEAQLEKSRLLSDRFSAERPKGSFSTLEIQRTEQGDSAMYLCASSLGWHEQYFGPGTRLTVT.